This TCR beta chain originates from a study of T cell responses to AZD1222 COVID-19 vaccine (dated by TCRdb to the early 2020s). Background for the entire study: AZD1222 recipients with second doses at about 4 weeks or about 12 weeks were pooled, because spike-specific TCR depth and breadth did not differ between schedules. A total of over 230 trial participants underwent TCR sequencing, of whom about 210 received two doses of AZD1222 and some 25 received two doses of the MenACWY control vaccine. Trial participants were enrolled by age into 18-55, 56-69 and 70-plus year subgroups, with 148, 28 and 57 TCR-sequenced participants respectively.

Overall study results and their limits: After two AZD1222 doses, both the breadth and the depth of spike-specific TCRs were significantly higher than at day 0 and than in MenACWY recipients. Most participants were white British and females outnumbered males, and the authors suggested that clonal diversity may have been underestimated. Because no day 14 peak-response samples were available, the repertoires could be characterized only after the peak T cell response. Only five or six AZD1222 recipients were SARS-CoV-2 seropositive at baseline, limiting conclusions about previously exposed vaccinees. CD4 TCRs associated with the vaccine covered the entire spike protein, and the dominant responses were in regions 160-218 and 743-854. The 56-69-year group was small, and its depth increase did not reach significance, likely because of low power. Reportedly, close to half of the unique spike-specific TCRs recognized epitopes lying outside the regions that are mutated in the B.1.351 and B.1.1.7 variants.

On this clone itself: Its antigen target is currently unknown. No qualities accompany the bases; no much larger clone lies one base away.

In the paper's terms, the time point label means: baseline before first vaccination. Vaccinee samples came from UK trials COV001 and COV002, including a single-blind randomized controlled phase 2/3 trial of AZD1222 (ChAdOx1 nCoV-19) in healthy adults. Trial participant PBMC samples were collected at day 0 and day 28 after the second dose for TCRbeta chain sequencing. CDR1 SGHVS and CDR2 FQNEAQ are derived from the germline V gene. Spanning cysteine to phenylalanine, the CDR3 consists of 14 amino acids. Of the read, only the CDR3 DNA is kept; its 42 bases are in frame from base 1. V was cut back by 2 bases and J by 0 bases, leaving a gap of 6 bases between them. The CDR3 regions of human TCRbeta chains were analyzed by immunosequencing. Per the source publication's procedure: Repertoire TCRs were checked for matches against a reference library of SARS-CoV-2-specific TCRs that had been generated using the MIRA antigen-specificity platform. Breadth was defined as the fraction of unique TCRs that were SARS-CoV-2-associated. Depth was defined as the fraction of total T cells that were SARS-CoV-2-associated. Using the MIRA data, each spike-specific TCR was mapped to the spike region that the TCR reacts to and placed in a CD4 or CD8 class. Log10-transformed breadth and depth values were compared by one-way ANOVA with Sidak's multiple comparisons tests. TCRdb re-hosts the immuneACCESS table, in-frame sequences only. Its copies lack some clones; in the studies checked, an unresolved V gene accounts for under half of them, and the cause for the rest is not known. That table supplies the V and J calls and clone size; D and trimming were determined from the DNA. This sample lists 100,000 or so clones; around 83% were detected once. Roughly 1.4% of the sample is in the top ten clones.

This TCR came from an adult in good health. Recombination linked TRBV7-8 to TRBJ2-3; the D gene is not confidently resolved. Sequencing used peripheral blood, obtained on day 0 of AZD1222 vaccination. The CDR3 protein is CASSLTISTDTQYF. The nucleotide sequence is TGTGCCAGCAGCTTAACCATCAGCACAGATACGCAGTATTTT.